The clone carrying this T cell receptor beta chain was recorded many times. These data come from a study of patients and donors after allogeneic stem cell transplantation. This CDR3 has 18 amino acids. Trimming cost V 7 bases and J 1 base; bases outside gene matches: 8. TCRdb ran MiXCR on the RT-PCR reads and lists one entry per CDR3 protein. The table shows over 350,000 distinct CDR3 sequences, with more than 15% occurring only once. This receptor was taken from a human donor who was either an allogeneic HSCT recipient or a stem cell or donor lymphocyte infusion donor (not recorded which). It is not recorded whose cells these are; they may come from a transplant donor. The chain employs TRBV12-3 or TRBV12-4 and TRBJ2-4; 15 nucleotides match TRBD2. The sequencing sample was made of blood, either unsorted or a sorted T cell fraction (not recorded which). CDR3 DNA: TGTGCCAGCACCTTGGGACTAGCGGGAGGCGGTGCCAAAAACATTCAGTACTTC. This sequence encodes CASTLGLAGGGAKNIQYF.